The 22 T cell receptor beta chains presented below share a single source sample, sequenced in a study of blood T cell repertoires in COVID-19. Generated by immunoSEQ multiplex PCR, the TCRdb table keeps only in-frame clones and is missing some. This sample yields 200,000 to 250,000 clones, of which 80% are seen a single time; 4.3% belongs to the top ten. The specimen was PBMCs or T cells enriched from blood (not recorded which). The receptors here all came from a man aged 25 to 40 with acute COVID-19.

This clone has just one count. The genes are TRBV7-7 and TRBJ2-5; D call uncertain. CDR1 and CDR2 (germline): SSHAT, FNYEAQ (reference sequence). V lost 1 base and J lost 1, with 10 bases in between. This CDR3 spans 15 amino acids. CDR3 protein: CASSLGAELQETQYF. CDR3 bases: TGTGCCAGCAGCTTAGGTGCGGAACTCCAAGAGACCCAGTACTTC.

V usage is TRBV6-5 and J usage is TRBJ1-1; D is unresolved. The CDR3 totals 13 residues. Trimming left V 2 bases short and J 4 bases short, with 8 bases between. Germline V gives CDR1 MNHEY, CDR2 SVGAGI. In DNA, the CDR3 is TGTGCCAGCAGTTACAAGAGCGGCACTGAAGCTTTCTTT. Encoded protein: CASSYKSGTEAFF.

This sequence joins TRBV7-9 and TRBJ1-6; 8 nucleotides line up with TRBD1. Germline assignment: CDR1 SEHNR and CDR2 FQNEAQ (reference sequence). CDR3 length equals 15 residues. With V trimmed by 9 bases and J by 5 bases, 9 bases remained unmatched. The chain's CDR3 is CASLGRTGNNSPLHF. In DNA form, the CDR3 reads TGTGCCAGTCTCGGGAGGACAGGGAATAATTCACCCCTCCACTTT.

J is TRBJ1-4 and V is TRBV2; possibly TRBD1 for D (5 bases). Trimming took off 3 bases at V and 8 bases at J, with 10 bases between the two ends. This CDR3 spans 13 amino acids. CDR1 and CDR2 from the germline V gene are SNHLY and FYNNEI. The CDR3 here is CASSEWGGEKLFF. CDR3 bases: TGTGCCAGCAGTGAGTGGGGCGGAGAAAAACTGTTTTTT.

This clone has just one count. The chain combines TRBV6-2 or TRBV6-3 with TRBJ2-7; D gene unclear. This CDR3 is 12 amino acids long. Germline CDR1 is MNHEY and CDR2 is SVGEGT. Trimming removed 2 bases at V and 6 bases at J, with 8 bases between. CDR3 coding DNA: TGTGCCAGCAGTTACGGGCCCCGCGAGCAGTACTTC. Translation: CASSYGPREQYF.

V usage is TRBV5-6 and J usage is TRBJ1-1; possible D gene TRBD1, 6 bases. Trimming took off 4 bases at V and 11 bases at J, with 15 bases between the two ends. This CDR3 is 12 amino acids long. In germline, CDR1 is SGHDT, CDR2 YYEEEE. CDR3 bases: TGTGCCAGCAGCGAGCAGGGGCTGACTGCTTTCTTT. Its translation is CASSEQGLTAFF.

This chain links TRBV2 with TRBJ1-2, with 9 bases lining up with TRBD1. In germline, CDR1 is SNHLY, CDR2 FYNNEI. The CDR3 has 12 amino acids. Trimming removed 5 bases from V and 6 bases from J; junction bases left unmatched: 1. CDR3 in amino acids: CASSWTGDGYTF. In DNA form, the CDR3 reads TGTGCCAGCAGTTGGACAGGGGATGGCTACACCTTC.

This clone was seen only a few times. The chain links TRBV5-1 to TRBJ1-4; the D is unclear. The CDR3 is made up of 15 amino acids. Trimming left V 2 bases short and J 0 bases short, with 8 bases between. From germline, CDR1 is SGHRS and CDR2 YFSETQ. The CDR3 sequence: CASSFTDPTNEKLFF. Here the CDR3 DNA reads TGCGCCAGCAGCTTCACAGACCCAACTAATGAAAAACTGTTTTTT.

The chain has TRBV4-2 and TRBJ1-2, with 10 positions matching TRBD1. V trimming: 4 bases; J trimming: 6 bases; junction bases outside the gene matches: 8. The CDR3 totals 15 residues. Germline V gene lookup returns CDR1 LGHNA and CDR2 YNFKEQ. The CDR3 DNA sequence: TGTGCCAGCAGCCCCCCTGGGACAGGGGTGGATGGCTACACCTTC. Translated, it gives CASSPPGTGVDGYTF.

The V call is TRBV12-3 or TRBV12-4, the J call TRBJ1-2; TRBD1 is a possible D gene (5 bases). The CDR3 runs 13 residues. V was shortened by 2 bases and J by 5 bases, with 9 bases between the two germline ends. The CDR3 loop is CASSLSGVYGYTF. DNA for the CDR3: TGTGCCAGCAGTTTATCGGGGGTGTATGGCTACACCTTC.

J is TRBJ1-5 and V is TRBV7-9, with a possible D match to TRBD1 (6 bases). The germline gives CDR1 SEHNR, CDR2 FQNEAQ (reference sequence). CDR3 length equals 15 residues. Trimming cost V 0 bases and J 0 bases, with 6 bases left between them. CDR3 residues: CASSLAGGSNQPQHF. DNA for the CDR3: TGTGCCAGCAGCTTAGCAGGGGGTAGCAATCAGCCCCAGCATTTT.

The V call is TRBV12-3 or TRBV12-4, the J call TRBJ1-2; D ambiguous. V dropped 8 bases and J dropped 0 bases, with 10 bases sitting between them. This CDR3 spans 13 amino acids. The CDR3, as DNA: TGTGCCAGCCGCCGGGGAGCTAACTATGGCTACACCTTC. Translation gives CASRRGANYGYTF.

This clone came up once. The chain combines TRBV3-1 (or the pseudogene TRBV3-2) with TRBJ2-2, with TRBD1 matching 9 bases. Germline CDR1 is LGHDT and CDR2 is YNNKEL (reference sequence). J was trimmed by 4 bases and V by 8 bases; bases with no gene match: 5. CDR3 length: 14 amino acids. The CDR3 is CASGDRAGTGELFF. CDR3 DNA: TGTGCCAGCGGGGACAGGGCAGGCACCGGGGAGCTGTTTTTT.

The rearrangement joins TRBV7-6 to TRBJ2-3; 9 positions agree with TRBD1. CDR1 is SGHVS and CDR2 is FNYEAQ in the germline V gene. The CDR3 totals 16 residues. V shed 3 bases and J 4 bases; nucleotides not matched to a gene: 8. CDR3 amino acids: CASSFTGTGRSDTQYF. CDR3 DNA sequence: TGTGCCAGCAGCTTTACCGGGACAGGGCGTTCAGATACGCAGTATTTT.

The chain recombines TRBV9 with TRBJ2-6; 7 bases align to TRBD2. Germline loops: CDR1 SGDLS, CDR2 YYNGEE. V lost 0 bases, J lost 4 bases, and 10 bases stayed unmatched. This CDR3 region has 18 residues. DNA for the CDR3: TGTGCCAGCAGCGTAGGGGCCCCGGGGGGAACAGGGGCCAACGTCCTGACTTTC. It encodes CASSVGAPGGTGANVLTF.

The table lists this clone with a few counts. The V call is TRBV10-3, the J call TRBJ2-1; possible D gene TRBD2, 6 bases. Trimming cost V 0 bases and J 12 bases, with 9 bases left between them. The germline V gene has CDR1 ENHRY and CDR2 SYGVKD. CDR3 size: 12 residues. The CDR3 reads CAISESDYWQFF. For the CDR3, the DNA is TGTGCCATCAGTGAGTCGGACTATTGGCAGTTCTTC.

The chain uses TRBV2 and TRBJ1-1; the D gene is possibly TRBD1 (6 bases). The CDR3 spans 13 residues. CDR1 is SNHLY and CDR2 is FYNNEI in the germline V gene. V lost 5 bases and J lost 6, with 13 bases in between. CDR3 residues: CASSFQQGAEAFF. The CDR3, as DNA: TGTGCCAGCAGTTTTCAACAGGGTGCTGAAGCTTTCTTT.

The CDR3 protein is CASSQMTANTGELFF. The DNA of the CDR3 is TGTGCCAGCAGCCAGATGACAGCGAACACCGGGGAGCTGTTTTTT. This sequence joins TRBV3-1 (or the pseudogene TRBV3-2) and TRBJ2-2, with a tentative D call TRBD1 (5 bases). V lost 3 bases and J lost 0, with 8 bases in between. The CDR3 totals 15 residues. The germline V gene encodes CDR1 LGHDT and CDR2 YNNKEL (reference sequence).

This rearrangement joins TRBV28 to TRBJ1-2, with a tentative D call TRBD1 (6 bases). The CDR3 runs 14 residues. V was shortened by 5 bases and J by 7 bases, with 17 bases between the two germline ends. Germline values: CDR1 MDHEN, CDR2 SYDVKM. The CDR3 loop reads CASSGGGLSSGYTF. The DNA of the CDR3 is TGTGCCAGCAGTGGGGGGGGGCTCTCTAGTGGCTACACCTTC.

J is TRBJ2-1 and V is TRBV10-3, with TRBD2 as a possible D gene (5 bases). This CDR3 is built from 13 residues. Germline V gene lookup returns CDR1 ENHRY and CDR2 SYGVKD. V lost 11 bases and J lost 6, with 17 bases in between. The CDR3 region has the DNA TGTGCCGTCGCAACTGGGAGTCTCAATGAGCAGTTCTTC. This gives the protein CAVATGSLNEQFF.

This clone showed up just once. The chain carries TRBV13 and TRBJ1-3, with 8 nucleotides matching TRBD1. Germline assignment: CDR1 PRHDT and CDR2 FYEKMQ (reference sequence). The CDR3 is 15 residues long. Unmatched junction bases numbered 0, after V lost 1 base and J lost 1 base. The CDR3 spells CASSLDRGSGNTIYF. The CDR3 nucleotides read TGTGCCAGCAGCTTAGACAGGGGGTCTGGAAACACCATATATTTT.

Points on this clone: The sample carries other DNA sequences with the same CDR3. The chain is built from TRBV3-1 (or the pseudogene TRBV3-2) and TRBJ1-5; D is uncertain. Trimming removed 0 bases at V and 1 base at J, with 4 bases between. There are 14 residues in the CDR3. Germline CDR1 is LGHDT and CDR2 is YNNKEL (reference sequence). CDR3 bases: TGTGCCAGCAGCCAAGATTCGAGCAATCAGCCCCAGCATTTT. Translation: CASSQDSSNQPQHF.